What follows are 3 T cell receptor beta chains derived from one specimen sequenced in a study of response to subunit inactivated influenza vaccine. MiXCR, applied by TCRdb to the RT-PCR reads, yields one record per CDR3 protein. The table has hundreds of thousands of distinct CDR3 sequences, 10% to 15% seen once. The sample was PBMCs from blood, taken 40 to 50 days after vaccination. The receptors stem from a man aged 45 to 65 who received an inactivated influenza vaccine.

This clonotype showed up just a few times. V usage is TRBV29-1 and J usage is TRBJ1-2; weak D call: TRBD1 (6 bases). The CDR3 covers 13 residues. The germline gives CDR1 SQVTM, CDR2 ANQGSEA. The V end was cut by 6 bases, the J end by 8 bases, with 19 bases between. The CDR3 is CSVDTGSLGGYTF. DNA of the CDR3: TGCAGCGTAGACACAGGGAGCTTGGGGGGCTACACCTTC.

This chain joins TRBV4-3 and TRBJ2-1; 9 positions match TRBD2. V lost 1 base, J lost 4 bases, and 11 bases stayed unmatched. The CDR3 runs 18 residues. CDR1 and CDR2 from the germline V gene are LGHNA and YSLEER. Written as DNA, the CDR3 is TGCGCCAGCAGCCAAGTCCTGGGGAGCGGGAGGCCGTACAATGAGCAGTTCTTC. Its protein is CASSQVLGSGRPYNEQFF.

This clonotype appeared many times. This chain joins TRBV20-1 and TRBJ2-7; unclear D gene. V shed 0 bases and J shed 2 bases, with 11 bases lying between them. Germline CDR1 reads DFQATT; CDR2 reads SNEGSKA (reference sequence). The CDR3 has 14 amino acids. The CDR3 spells CSAREPTGTYEQYF. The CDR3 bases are TGCAGTGCTAGAGAGCCGACCGGTACCTACGAGCAGTACTTC.